These 24 T cell receptor beta chains share one sample of origin, sequenced in a study of shared clonotypes between healthy human individuals. Some clones are missing from TCRdb's copy, which holds only in-frame ones; the method was immunoSEQ multiplex PCR. Of around 2,000,000 clones detected, about 95% appear once; the ten largest clones hold 0.9% to 1.4%. Naive-designated CD8 cells lacked CD45RO, were positively enriched for CCR7, and omitted terminally differentiated effector memory CD45RA+ cells. Source material: naive CD8+ T cells sorted from blood. The receptor set was obtained from a man aged 18 to 30 in good health.

This clone was detected only once. The CDR3 here is CASSPRGWDGETQYF. The CDR3 nucleotides are TGTGCCAGCAGCCCCAGAGGATGGGACGGGGAGACCCAGTACTTC. The chain employs TRBV11-2 and TRBJ2-5; the D call may be TRBD1 or TRBD2 (5 bases each). The germline V and J ends were trimmed by 5 bases and 5 bases, with 18 bases remaining between them. The germline CDR1 and CDR2 sequences are SGHAT and FQNNGV. The CDR3 covers 15 residues.

The rearrangement joins TRBV28 to TRBJ2-7; 7 bases are a match to TRBD2. Germline values: CDR1 MDHEN, CDR2 SYDVKM. V gave up 3 bases and J gave up 6 bases; unmatched junction bases: 5. This CDR3 is built from 13 residues. CDR3 sequence (DNA): TGTGCCAGCAGTTTTCGGGGGGTCTCCGAGCAGTACTTC. Residues: CASSFRGVSEQYF.

This chain uses TRBV30 with TRBJ2-7, with TRBD1 matching 9 bases. V shed 3 bases, J shed 7 bases, and the junction held 10 bases outside the gene matches. Germline V lookup: CDR1 GTSNPN, CDR2 SVGIG (reference sequence). The CDR3 is 14 amino acids. The CDR3 DNA reads as TGTGCCTGGAGGGACAGGGGAAACACGTTTGAGCAGTACTTC. It specifies CAWRDRGNTFEQYF.

This chain connects TRBV11-2 to TRBJ1-3; tentative D call: TRBD1 (5 bases). CDR3 length: 16 residues. Germline V gene lookup returns CDR1 SGHAT and CDR2 FQNNGV. Trimming pared 7 bases from V and 11 bases from J, leaving 27 bases between. CDR3 amino acids: CASTQFGEGALSPIYF. In DNA, the CDR3 is TGTGCCAGCACCCAATTCGGGGAAGGGGCGTTAAGTCCCATATATTTT.

The chain links TRBV7-6 to TRBJ1-1; 7 nucleotides match TRBD1. CDR1 SGHVS and CDR2 FNYEAQ come from the germline V gene. The CDR3 length is 16 residues. Trimming cost V 3 bases and J 4 bases; bases outside gene matches: 11. Here the CDR3 reads CASSFLQGDVPTEAFF. The CDR3 DNA sequence: TGTGCCAGCAGCTTTCTTCAGGGGGATGTTCCCACTGAAGCTTTCTTT.

The chain recombines TRBV27 with TRBJ1-2; maybe TRBD1 (5 bases). Germline V gives CDR1 MNHEY, CDR2 SMNVEV (reference sequence). The CDR3 loop spans 17 amino acids. The germline V and J ends were trimmed by 5 bases and 0 bases, with 19 bases remaining between them. The CDR3 nucleotides read TGTGCCAGCAGTCCCAGTTCGGGGGACGGACCTAACTATGGCTACACCTTC. Its translation is CASSPSSGDGPNYGYTF.

This chain links TRBV4-3 with TRBJ2-1; D perhaps matches TRBD1 (6 bases). Germline-derived CDR1 and CDR2 are LGHNA and YSLEER. V was shortened by 0 bases and J by 5 bases, with 14 bases between the two germline ends. The CDR3 runs to 16 residues. CDR3 nucleotides: TGCGCCAGCAGCCAAGATTCCGTGACAGGAGACAATGAGCAGTTCTTC. Its translation: CASSQDSVTGDNEQFF.

V is TRBV2 and J is TRBJ2-5; D might be TRBD2 (6 bases). CDR3 size: 14 residues. Trimming cost V 3 bases and J 1 base, with 9 bases left between them. Germline CDR1 is SNHLY and CDR2 is FYNNEI. DNA for the CDR3: TGTGCCAGCAGTGACCCGGAGGGCCAAGAGACCCAGTACTTC. It is translated as CASSDPEGQETQYF. Full variable domain (missing parts from reference TRBV2 and TRBJ2-5): EPEVTQTPSHQVTQMGQEVILRCVPISNHLYFYWYRQILGQKVEFLVSFYNNEISEKSEIFDDQFSVERPDGSNFTLKIRSTKLEDSAMYFCASSDPEGQETQYFGPGTRLLVL.

The gene calls are TRBV2 and TRBJ2-7, with a possible D match to TRBD1 (6 bases). Looked up from germline, CDR1 is SNHLY and CDR2 is FYNNEI. The V end lost 6 bases, the J end lost 0 bases, and 9 bases lay between the germline ends. The CDR3 consists of 13 residues. CDR3 nucleotides: TGTGCCAGCAGAGGACAGTACTCCTACGAGCAGTACTTC. This translates into CASRGQYSYEQYF.

The V call is TRBV11-2, the J call TRBJ2-3; perhaps D is TRBD1 or TRBD2 (6 bases each). From germline, CDR1 is SGHAT and CDR2 FQNNGV. V lost 5 bases, J lost 2 bases, and 14 bases lay in between. The CDR3 consists of 15 residues. This CDR3 reads CASSGEWGATDTQYF. The CDR3 nucleotides read TGTGCCAGCAGCGGTGAATGGGGGGCCACAGATACGCAGTATTTT.

This chain connects TRBV4-2 to TRBJ2-7; D could derive from TRBD1 or TRBD2 (5 bases each). From germline, CDR1 is LGHNA and CDR2 YNFKEQ. The CDR3 has 15 residues. V lost 1 base, J lost 0 bases, and 10 bases lay in between. CDR3 loop: CASSQVGDSSYEQYF. The DNA of the CDR3 is TGTGCCAGCAGCCAAGTGGGGGATAGCTCCTACGAGCAGTACTTC.

Worth noting for this clone: At the DNA level, this CDR3 is encoded by other sequences in the same sample as well. The rearrangement joins TRBV9 to TRBJ2-7; D remains ambiguous. The germline V and J ends were trimmed by 0 bases and 2 bases, with 12 bases remaining between them. Per germline, CDR1 SGDLS and CDR2 YYNGEE. The CDR3 has 15 amino acids. CDR3 bases: TGTGCCAGCAGCGTAGAGGTAGGAGAAACCTACGAGCAGTACTTC. It is translated as CASSVEVGETYEQYF.

V gene TRBV5-1 combines with J gene TRBJ1-2; tentatively, D is TRBD1 (5 bases). The V end was cut by 1 base, the J end by 4 bases, with 11 bases between. Germline assignment: CDR1 SGHRS and CDR2 YFSETQ. This CDR3 contains 14 residues. CDR3 DNA sequence: TGCGCCAGCAGCTTGTCCCAGGGATTCTATGGCTACACCTTC. Translating gives CASSLSQGFYGYTF.

The chain has TRBV29-1 and TRBJ2-5, with D maybe TRBD2 (5 bases). Germline lookup yields CDR1 SQVTM and CDR2 ANQGSEA. The CDR3 sequence is 13 residues long. The V and J ends lost 3 bases and 3 bases respectively, with 11 bases between them. The CDR3 is CSVDRGTEETQYF. CDR3 DNA sequence: TGCAGCGTTGACCGGGGTACAGAAGAGACCCAGTACTTC.

The chain joins TRBV27 to TRBJ1-2, with unresolved D. CDR3 length: 17 amino acids. Trimming took 0 bases from V and 5 from J, leaving 19 bases between them. CDR1 is MNHEY, CDR2 SMNVEV, per germline (reference sequence). The CDR3 bases are TGTGCCAGCAGTTTATCCTGGCAGGAGATTGATCCTTATGGCTACACCTTC. Amino acid sequence: CASSLSWQEIDPYGYTF.

This chain connects TRBV13 to TRBJ1-1, with D perhaps TRBD1 (5 bases). From germline, CDR1 is PRHDT and CDR2 FYEKMQ (reference sequence). CDR3 length: 12 amino acids. V lost 5 bases to trimming and J lost 4 bases, with 8 bases between them. Here the CDR3 reads CASSQGTTEAFF. CDR3 sequence (DNA): TGTGCCAGCAGCCAAGGGACCACTGAAGCTTTCTTT.

The V and J genes are TRBV11-2 and TRBJ1-4; a weak D match, TRBD1 (6 bases). Germline CDR1 SGHAT, CDR2 FQNNGV. The V end lost 5 bases, the J end lost 4 bases, and 14 bases lay between the germline ends. The CDR3 is 15 amino acids. CDR3: CASSPKDSLNEKLFF. Here the CDR3 DNA reads TGTGCCAGCAGCCCGAAGGACAGCCTTAATGAAAAACTGTTTTTT.

This chain connects TRBV27 to TRBJ1-1; D unresolved. CDR3 length: 14 amino acids. The V end was cut by 7 bases, the J end by 1 base, with 13 bases between. The germline V gene encodes CDR1 MNHEY and CDR2 SMNVEV (reference sequence). In DNA, the CDR3 is TGTGCCAGCATCCCCTTGGGATCGAACACTGAAGCTTTCTTT. It is translated as CASIPLGSNTEAFF.

In nucleotides, the CDR3 is TGCGCCAGCAGCCAGTGGCGGGCGTACGAGCAGTACTTC. This sequence encodes CASSQWRAYEQYF. The chain joins TRBV4-3 to TRBJ2-7, with D possibly being TRBD2 (5 bases). The CDR3 contains 13 residues. The germline V gene has CDR1 LGHNA and CDR2 YSLEER. Trimming stripped 3 bases from V and 4 bases from J, with 10 bases between.

This sequence joins TRBV7-8 and TRBJ1-2; TRBD1 matches at 8 bases. The ends lost 0 bases at V and 8 bases at J; junction bases unmatched: 8. Germline-derived CDR1 and CDR2 are SGHVS and FQNEAQ. This CDR3 is 15 amino acids long. CDR3 region: CASSLAGQAAEGYTF. In DNA form, the CDR3 reads TGTGCCAGCAGCTTAGCGGGACAGGCAGCGGAAGGCTACACCTTC.

CDR3: CASSLDGQGDYEQYF. The CDR3 bases are TGTGCCAGCAGCTTAGACGGACAGGGGGACTACGAGCAGTACTTC. The chain uses TRBV7-8 and TRBJ2-7; 10 bases agree with TRBD1. The CDR3 length is 15 residues. Losses at the gene ends were 1 base for V and 3 bases for J; bases not matched to a gene: 3. From germline, CDR1 is SGHVS and CDR2 FQNEAQ.

This chain joins TRBV4-3 and TRBJ1-1, with a possible D match to TRBD1 (5 bases). From germline, CDR1 is LGHNA and CDR2 YSLEER. V lost 0 bases to trimming and J lost 10 bases, with 12 bases between them. This CDR3 contains 13 residues. CDR3 bases: TGCGCCAGCAGCCAAGATCCCGGCGGGGGAGCTTTCTTT. Encoded protein: CASSQDPGGGAFF.

The rearrangement links TRBV5-1 to TRBJ2-1, with TRBD2 matching 12 bases. This CDR3 is built from 15 residues. Per the germline V gene, CDR1 is SGHRS and CDR2 is YFSETQ. The V and J ends lost 4 bases and 1 base, in that order; junction bases with no gene match: 0. The DNA for the CDR3 is TGCGCCAGCAGCACTAGCGGGGGGTCCTACAATGAGCAGTTCTTC. It encodes CASSTSGGSYNEQFF. The whole variable domain, remainder taken from reference TRBV5-1 and TRBJ2-1, is KAGVTQTPRYLIKTRGQQVTLSCSPISGHRSVSWYQQTPGQGLQFLFEYFSETQRNKGNFPGRFSGRQFSNSRSEMNVSTLELGDSALYLCASSTSGGSYNEQFFGPGTRLTVL.

This clone was recorded a few times. This specimen includes other DNA sequences encoding the same CDR3. The chain recombines TRBV28 with TRBJ2-1, with D maybe TRBD1 (5 bases). CDR1 and CDR2 (germline): MDHEN, SYDVKM. Trimming removed 3 bases from V and 7 bases from J, with 10 bases in between. This CDR3 is 13 amino acids long. CDR3 amino acids: CASSLQGSNEQFF. The CDR3 region has the DNA TGTGCCAGCAGTTTGCAGGGTTCAAATGAGCAGTTCTTC.